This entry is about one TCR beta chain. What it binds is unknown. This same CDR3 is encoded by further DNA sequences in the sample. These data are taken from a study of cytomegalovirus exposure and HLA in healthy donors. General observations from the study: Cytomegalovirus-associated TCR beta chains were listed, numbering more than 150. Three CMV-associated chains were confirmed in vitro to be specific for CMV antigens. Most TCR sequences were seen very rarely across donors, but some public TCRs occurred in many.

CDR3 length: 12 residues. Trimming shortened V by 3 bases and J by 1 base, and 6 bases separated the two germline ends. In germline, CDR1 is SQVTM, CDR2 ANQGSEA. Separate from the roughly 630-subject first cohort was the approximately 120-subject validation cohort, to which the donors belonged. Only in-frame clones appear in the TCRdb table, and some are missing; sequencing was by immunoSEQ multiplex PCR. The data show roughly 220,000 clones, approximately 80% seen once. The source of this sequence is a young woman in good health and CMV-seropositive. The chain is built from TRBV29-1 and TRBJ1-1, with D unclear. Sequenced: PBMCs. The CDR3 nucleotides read TGCAGCGTTGAGGGAAGGAACACTGAAGCTTTCTTT. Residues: CSVEGRNTEAFF.